This T cell receptor (beta chain) was found in a study of OX40 agonist ivuxolimab in advanced cancers. Study summary: An anti-OX40 (CD134) antibody with agonistic activity, ivuxolimab, was administered to patients. The study, taken as a whole, reports: CD8+ T cells averaged more expanded clones than CD4+. Among patients with partial responses at 0.1-3.0 mg/kg, clonal expansion was among the lowest.

Regarding this clone: The antigen is undetermined.

The CDR3 loop spans 16 amino acids. Trimming shortened V by 1 base and J by 1 base, and 13 bases separated the two germline ends. Germline V gene lookup returns CDR1 MGHRA and CDR2 YSYEKL. The table came from immunoSEQ multiplex PCR; TCRdb's copy has only in-frame clones and leaves some out. The sample lists more than 70,000 clones; roughly 90% were seen once. The clonotype comes from an adult with an advanced solid tumor such as melanoma, head and neck, liver or kidney cancer. The rearrangement uses TRBV4-1 and TRBJ1-2; no clear D gene. Sample: CD4+ or CD8+ T cells sorted from blood, taken in a trial of the OX40 agonist ivuxolimab. CDR3 DNA: TGCGCCAGCAGCCAAGTGGTACAGCGACTTAACTATGGCTACACCTTC. Its translation: CASSQVVQRLNYGYTF.